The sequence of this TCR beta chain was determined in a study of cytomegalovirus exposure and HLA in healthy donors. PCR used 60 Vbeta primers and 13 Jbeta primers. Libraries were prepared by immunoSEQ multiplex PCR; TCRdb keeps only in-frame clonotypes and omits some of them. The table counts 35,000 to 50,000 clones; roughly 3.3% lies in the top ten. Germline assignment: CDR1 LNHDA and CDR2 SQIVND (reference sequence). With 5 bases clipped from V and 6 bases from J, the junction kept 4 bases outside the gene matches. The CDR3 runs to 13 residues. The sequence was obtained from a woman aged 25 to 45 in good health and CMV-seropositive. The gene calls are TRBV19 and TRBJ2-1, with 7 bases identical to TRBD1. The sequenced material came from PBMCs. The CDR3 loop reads CASSLQGLNEQFF. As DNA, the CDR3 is TGTGCCAGTAGTCTACAGGGGCTCAATGAGCAGTTCTTC.